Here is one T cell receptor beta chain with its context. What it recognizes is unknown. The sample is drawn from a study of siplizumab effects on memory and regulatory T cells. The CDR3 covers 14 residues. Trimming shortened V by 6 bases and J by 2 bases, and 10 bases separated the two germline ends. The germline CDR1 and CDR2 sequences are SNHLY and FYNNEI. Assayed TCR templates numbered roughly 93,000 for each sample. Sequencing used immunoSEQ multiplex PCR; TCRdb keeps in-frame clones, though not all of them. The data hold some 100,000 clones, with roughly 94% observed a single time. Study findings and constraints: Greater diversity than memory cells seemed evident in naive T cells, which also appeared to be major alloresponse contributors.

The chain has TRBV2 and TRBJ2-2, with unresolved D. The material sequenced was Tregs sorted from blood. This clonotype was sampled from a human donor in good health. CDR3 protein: CASRRTPNTGELFF. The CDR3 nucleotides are TGTGCCAGCAGACGTACCCCCAACACCGGGGAGCTGTTTTTT. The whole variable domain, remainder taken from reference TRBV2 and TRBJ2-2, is EPEVTQTPSHQVTQMGQEVILRCVPISNHLYFYWYRQILGQKVEFLVSFYNNEISEKSEIFDDQFSVERPDGSNFTLKIRSTKLEDSAMYFCASRRTPNTGELFFGEGSRLTVL.